This note documents a single T cell receptor beta chain sequence. This specimen comes from a study of PD-L1 blockade in urothelial cancer. CDR3 length: 15 amino acids. Germline CDR1 MDHEN, CDR2 SYDVKM. The junction had 8 bases not matched to a gene; V was cut back by 8 bases and J by 1 base. Every PCR got spiked synthetic TCR analog templates. Clones were read by immunoSEQ multiplex PCR, and TCRdb kept only the in-frame ones, dropping some. Here the sample spans about 63,000 clones, approximately 80% being singletons. Time point: pretreatment peripheral blood. V is TRBV28 and J is TRBJ2-5, with 9 bases lining up with TRBD1. Source: PBMCs, taken around atezolizumab (anti-PD-L1) treatment. This receptor was obtained from a man between 65 and 85 years old with urothelial cancer. The CDR3 here is CASLSPGQGQETQYF. The CDR3 bases are TGTGCCAGCCTTAGCCCGGGACAGGGCCAAGAGACCCAGTACTTC.